This T cell receptor (beta chain) derives from a study of T cells in Graves' hyperthyroidism and ophthalmopathy. Across the study: Peripheral blood sampling occurred at initial diagnosis, before any treatment. Study-wide points: The model identified upcoming ophthalmopathy a median approximately six months ahead of onset. Most thyroid clonotypes that were expanded above 0.001 also turned up in blood.

Germline V gene sequence: CDR1 SGHRS, CDR2 YFSETQ. This CDR3 contains 15 residues. V lost 3 bases and J 2 bases, leaving 15 bases between the germline ends. This clonotype was recorded many times. Its antigen is still unknown. Cells are PBMCs isolated from 10 ml of fresh blood. From RNA transcripts, TCR beta CDR3 regions were amplified. First-round RT-PCR targeting the TCR CDR3 was performed with the HTBI primer set. TCRdb fed the multiplex PCR reads into MiXCR, producing one record per CDR3 protein. The sample holds 350,000 to 450,000 distinct CDR3 sequences; over 12% are singletons and the top ten take 25% to 30%.

This chain links TRBV5-1 with TRBJ2-7; maybe TRBD2 (6 bases). The origin of this receptor is a man aged 50 or older with Graves' ophthalmopathy. The sequenced sample consisted of blood. Here the CDR3 DNA reads TGCGCCAGCAGCTCCGCGGGACGGTTGACCTACGAGCAGTACTTC. This codes for CASSSAGRLTYEQYF.